Presented here are 13 T cell receptor beta chains from one specimen sequenced in a study of technical replicates of blood from a few donors. The assay was immunoSEQ multiplex PCR, and TCRdb's table has in-frame clones only and misses some. The table records fewer than 75,000 clones, 93% of them present only once. Sequencing was carried out using T cells isolated from PBMCs. The source of these receptors is a human donor in good health.

CDR3 nucleotides: TGCGCCAGCAGCCAAGGGCTAGCGGTGTTCACCGGGGAGCTGTTTTTT. Translated, it gives CASSQGLAVFTGELFF. V usage is TRBV4-1 and J usage is TRBJ2-2; TRBD2 aligns across 7 bases. V was clipped by 1 base and J by 4 bases; unmatched bases: 6. The CDR3 loop spans 16 amino acids. Germline assignment: CDR1 MGHRA and CDR2 YSYEKL.

The chain carries TRBV29-1 and TRBJ1-1; no clear D gene. CDR1 and CDR2 from the germline V gene are SQVTM and ANQGSEA. The germline V and J ends were trimmed by 7 bases and 5 bases, with 17 bases remaining between them. The CDR3 length is 13 residues. CDR3 protein: CSAGRGPGTEAFF. The CDR3 bases are TGCAGCGCCGGGAGAGGGCCGGGGACTGAAGCTTTCTTT.

The chain employs TRBV2 and TRBJ2-2; 7 nucleotides match TRBD1. Losses at the gene ends were 6 bases for V and 6 bases for J; bases not matched to a gene: 16. CDR1 SNHLY and CDR2 FYNNEI come from the germline V gene. The CDR3 extends over 17 amino acids. The CDR3 reads CASSKGAILNPPGELFF. In DNA, the CDR3 is TGTGCCAGCAGCAAGGGGGCGATCCTAAATCCCCCCGGGGAGCTGTTTTTT. The variable domain in full, with the rest retrieved from reference TRBV2 and TRBJ2-2, is EPEVTQTPSHQVTQMGQEVILRCVPISNHLYFYWYRQILGQKVEFLVSFYNNEISEKSEIFDDQFSVERPDGSNFTLKIRSTKLEDSAMYFCASSKGAILNPPGELFFGEGSRLTVL.

CDR3: CASSGLAGGLDNEQFF. The CDR3 coding sequence is TGTGCCAGCAGCGGACTAGCGGGGGGGCTCGACAATGAGCAGTTCTTC. The chain links TRBV9 to TRBJ2-1; 14 nucleotides agree with TRBD2. Losses at the gene ends were 3 bases for V and 5 bases for J; bases not matched to a gene: 4. The CDR3 is 16 amino acids. The germline V gene encodes CDR1 SGDLS and CDR2 YYNGEE.

The V gene is TRBV27, the J gene TRBJ1-1; D is undetermined. In germline, CDR1 is MNHEY, CDR2 SMNVEV (reference sequence). The ends were cut back, 5 bases at V and 1 base at J, with 5 bases in the middle. The CDR3 is 12 residues long. CDR3 sequence (DNA): TGTGCCAGCAGTACCGGGAACACTGAAGCTTTCTTT. It encodes CASSTGNTEAFF.

This clone was detected a few times. The chain combines TRBV7-9 with TRBJ1-1; D may be TRBD1 (6 bases). The CDR3 contains 14 residues. Germline V gene lookup returns CDR1 SEHNR and CDR2 FQNEAQ (reference sequence). Trimming shortened V by 5 bases and J by 4 bases, and 14 bases separated the two germline ends. Written as DNA, the CDR3 is TGTGCCAGCAGCCCGGGATACAGGGTCACTGAAGCTTTCTTT. It encodes CASSPGYRVTEAFF.

The chain is built from TRBV25-1 and TRBJ1-1, with D unresolved. The CDR3 sequence is 16 residues long. CDR1 and CDR2 from the germline V gene are MGHDK and SYGVNS. V lost 6 bases and J lost 4, with 21 bases in between. The CDR3 DNA follows: TGTGCCAGCAGCGGTCAGGAGACGGGGATTGGCACTGAAGCTTTCTTT. It specifies CASSGQETGIGTEAFF.

The V gene is TRBV5-1, the J gene TRBJ2-6; 11 nucleotides line up with TRBD1. Trimming cost V 1 base and J 1 base; bases outside gene matches: 4. The CDR3 has 18 residues. The germline gives CDR1 SGHRS, CDR2 YFSETQ. The CDR3: CASSLRDRGTSGANVLTF. CDR3 DNA: TGCGCCAGCAGCTTGCGGGACAGGGGGACTTCTGGGGCCAACGTCCTGACTTTC.

This chain joins TRBV5-8 and TRBJ2-5; D might be TRBD2 (5 bases). Germline CDR1 is SGHTS and CDR2 is YDEGEE. The CDR3 spans 13 residues. The V gene lost 8 bases and the J gene lost 1 base, with 12 bases spanning the gap. CDR3 loop: CASSASIQETQYF. CDR3 nucleotide sequence: TGTGCCAGTTCCGCTAGCATCCAAGAGACCCAGTACTTC. The variable domain in full, completed from reference TRBV5-8 and TRBJ2-5, reads EAGVTQSPTHLIKTRGQQATLRCSPISGHTSVYWYQQALGLGLQFLLWYDEGEERNRGNFPPRFSGRQFPNYSSELNVNALELEDSALYLCASSASIQETQYFGPGTRLLVL.

The genes are TRBV6-1 and TRBJ1-5; D gene ambiguous. V was trimmed by 0 bases and J by 4 bases, leaving 10 bases between them. The CDR3 sequence is 15 residues long. Germline-derived CDR1 and CDR2 are MNHNS and SASEGT. CDR3 nucleotide sequence: TGTGCCAGCAGTGAAGCTTTGGCGGGGAATCAGCCCCAGCATTTT. Translation: CASSEALAGNQPQHF.

The V and J genes are TRBV4-1 and TRBJ2-7, with TRBD1 identical over 9 bases. CDR1 MGHRA and CDR2 YSYEKL come from the germline V gene. Trimming took 2 bases from V and 4 from J; bases not matched to a gene: 9. The CDR3 is made up of 16 amino acids. The chain's CDR3 is CASSQLYRGRRYEQYF. For the CDR3, the DNA is TGCGCCAGCAGCCAACTTTACAGGGGGCGCAGGTACGAGCAGTACTTC.

The genes are TRBV19 and TRBJ2-7, with TRBD2 matching over 9 bases. J gave up 2 bases and V 7 bases, and 3 bases lay outside the gene matches. The CDR3 runs to 13 residues. Looked up from germline, CDR1 is LNHDA and CDR2 is SQIVND (reference sequence). The CDR3 DNA reads as TGTGCCAGTAAGGCGGGGGGGACCTACGAGCAGTACTTC. Its protein product is CASKAGGTYEQYF.

V and J are TRBV19 and TRBJ1-6; no reliable D call. Germline CDR1 is LNHDA and CDR2 is SQIVND (reference sequence). The CDR3 is made up of 15 amino acids. V was cut by 3 bases and J by 5 bases, with 11 bases left in between. The CDR3 spells CASSIIWADNSPLHF. CDR3 bases: TGTGCCAGTAGTATCATTTGGGCAGATAATTCACCCCTCCACTTT. The entire variable domain, with the rest obtained from reference TRBV19 and TRBJ1-6, is as follows: DGGITQSPKYLFRKEGQNVTLSCEQNLNHDAMYWYRQDPGQGLRLIYYSQIVNDFQKGDIAEGYSVSREKKESFPLTVTSAQKNPTAFYLCASSIIWADNSPLHFGNGTRLTVT.